Presented here are 29 T cell receptor beta chains from one specimen sequenced in a study of OX40 agonist ivuxolimab in advanced cancers. Preparation of the library involved the immunoSEQ multiplex PCR assay. In its TCRdb copy, this immuneACCESS table keeps in-frame sequences only and misses some clones. Where compared with another copy, unresolved V genes explain less than half of these, and the others have no known cause. For this sample the table gives around 15,000 clones, of which around 77% were detected only once. Clones ranked in the top ten supply around a quarter of the sample. The sample here was CD4+ or CD8+ T cells sorted from blood, taken in a trial of the OX40 agonist ivuxolimab. These receptors were taken from an adult with an advanced solid tumor such as melanoma, head and neck, liver or kidney cancer.

This chain joins TRBV29-1 and TRBJ2-7, with D unclear. The CDR3 totals 13 residues. Germline lookup yields CDR1 SQVTM and CDR2 ANQGSEA. V dropped 6 bases and J dropped 1 base, with 13 bases sitting between them. In nucleotides, the CDR3 is TGCAGCGTGTGCCCAACATTGTCCTACGAGCAGTACTTC. Translation: CSVCPTLSYEQYF.

This clone was counted only a few times. Relative to the germline gene, one junction end is altered; a read error may explain this. The V and J genes are TRBV7-7 and TRBJ2-1; the D gene is possibly TRBD1 (6 bases). Per germline, CDR1 SSHAT and CDR2 FNYEAQ (reference sequence). CDR3 length: 15 residues. CDR3 bases: TGTGCTAGCAGCTTGGGGGCAAGCACCTACAATGAGCAGTTCTTC. This sequence encodes CASSLGASTYNEQFF.

The chain couples TRBV27 to TRBJ2-7; TRBD2 might be the D (5 bases). CDR3 length: 14 residues. With 5 bases removed from V and 2 bases from J, the gap between germline ends came to 13 bases. Germline CDR1 reads MNHEY; CDR2 reads SMNVEV (reference sequence). Here the CDR3 DNA reads TGTGCCAGCAGTGCAGCCGGACTGACCTACGAGCAGTACTTC. Protein product: CASSAAGLTYEQYF.

J is TRBJ2-4 and V is TRBV21-1. TRBV21-1 represents a pseudogene. This CDR3 contains 15 residues. CDR3 DNA sequence: TGTGCCAGCAGCAAAGGTAACGTAGCCAAAAACATTCAGTACTTC. It specifies CASSKGNVAKNIQYF.

This clone ranks as medium-sized (0.01 to 0.1%). This chain uses TRBV9 with TRBJ2-7, with D tentatively TRBD2 (5 bases). The V end was cut by 0 bases, the J end by 7 bases, with 11 bases between. This CDR3 comprises 13 residues. From germline, CDR1 is SGDLS and CDR2 YYNGEE. The CDR3 spells CASSVGRLGEQYF. CDR3 nucleotides: TGTGCCAGCAGCGTAGGGAGGTTGGGAGAGCAGTACTTC.

This clone was seen only once. This chain uses TRBV14 with TRBJ2-1; the D gene could be TRBD1 or TRBD2 (6 bases each). The V end was cut by 2 bases, the J end by 7 bases, with 15 bases between. Germline loops: CDR1 SGHDN, CDR2 FVKESK. This CDR3 has 15 amino acids. CDR3 in DNA: TGTGCCAGCAGCCAAAAGGGGGGAAGAGAAAATGAGCAGTTCTTC. This sequence encodes CASSQKGGRENEQFF.

The CDR3 coding sequence is TGTGCCAGCAGTTACAGGGTAGGTGGTGAGCAGTTCTTC. It codes for CASSYRVGGEQFF. The chain uses TRBV27 and TRBJ2-1, with a weak D call TRBD1 (6 bases). Germline loops: CDR1 MNHEY, CDR2 SMNVEV (reference sequence). This CDR3 is 13 amino acids long. Trimming took off 4 bases at V and 9 bases at J, with 13 bases between the two ends.

The chain recombines TRBV5-1 with TRBJ2-3; D unclear. V was trimmed by 5 bases and J by 0 bases, leaving 1 base between them. This CDR3 spans 11 amino acids. Germline V gene sequence: CDR1 SGHRS, CDR2 YFSETQ. The CDR3 nucleotides read TGCGCCAGCAGAAGCACAGATACGCAGTATTTT. This codes for CASRSTDTQYF.

The rearrangement uses TRBV5-4 and TRBJ1-1; D is perhaps TRBD1 (5 bases). Trimming removed 4 bases from V and 6 bases from J, with 16 bases in between. This CDR3 is built from 14 residues. Germline V CDR1 and CDR2: SGHNT, YYREEE (reference sequence). For the CDR3, the DNA is TGTGCCAGCAGCCCGCTGACGGGACTTGCTGAAGCTTTCTTT. It encodes CASSPLTGLAEAFF.

The genes are TRBV5-4 and TRBJ1-2, with no clear D. CDR3 length: 11 residues. Germline lookup yields CDR1 SGHNT and CDR2 YYREEE (reference sequence). This chain's CDR3 is CASGGGYGYTF. As DNA, the CDR3 is TGTGCAAGCGGAGGAGGCTATGGCTACACCTTC.

This CDR3 reads CASSLIGSYEQYF. CDR3 DNA: TGTGCCAGCAGTTTGATCGGCTCCTACGAGCAGTACTTC. This chain uses TRBV27 with TRBJ2-7; no definite D call. The V gene's germline CDR1 is MNHEY and CDR2 SMNVEV (reference sequence). The V and J ends lost 3 bases and 0 bases respectively, with 6 bases between them. This CDR3 has 13 amino acids.

The chain is built from TRBV10-2 and TRBJ1-2; D gene ambiguous. Trimming took off 10 bases at V and 0 bases at J, with 6 bases between the two ends. This CDR3 contains 11 residues. The V gene's germline CDR1 is WSHSY and CDR2 SAAADI. CDR3 coding DNA: TGCGCCAAGCTACCTAACTATGGCTACACCTTC. As protein: CAKLPNYGYTF.

The chain uses TRBV11-2 and TRBJ2-3; no firm D call. Per germline, CDR1 SGHAT and CDR2 FQNNGV. V lost 5 bases and J lost 3, with 21 bases in between. The CDR3 is 17 residues long. CDR3 protein: CASSPSNSARPTDTQYF. Written as DNA, the CDR3 is TGTGCCAGCAGCCCCAGTAATTCAGCTAGACCGACAGATACGCAGTATTTT.

This chain connects TRBV6-5 to TRBJ2-7; D is perhaps TRBD1 (7 bases). The V end was cut by 4 bases, the J end by 7 bases, with 8 bases between. Germline values: CDR1 MNHEY, CDR2 SVGAGI. The CDR3 has 11 amino acids. CDR3 sequence: CASSSGGEQYF. For the CDR3, the DNA is TGTGCCAGCAGTTCAGGGGGGGAGCAGTACTTC.

In nucleotides, the CDR3 is TGTGCCAGCAGTTTGATCGGCAGTATAATTGGTGCCAACGTCCTGACTTTC. The encoded protein is CASSLIGSIIGANVLTF. V and J are TRBV28 and TRBJ2-6, with unresolved D. Germline CDR1 is MDHEN and CDR2 is SYDVKM. Trimming left V 3 bases short and J 7 bases short, with 19 bases between. This CDR3 has 17 residues.

The chain joins TRBV5-6 to TRBJ2-7; the D is unclear. The CDR3 consists of 16 residues. Germline CDR1 reads SGHDT; CDR2 reads YYEEEE. Trimming stripped 0 bases from V and 1 base from J, with 14 bases between. CDR3: CASSLGMGFESYEQYF. CDR3 nucleotides: TGTGCCAGCAGCTTGGGGATGGGTTTCGAGTCCTACGAGCAGTACTTC.

The rearrangement uses TRBV6-5 and TRBJ2-3, with D uncertain. The CDR3 covers 14 residues. Looked up from germline, CDR1 is MNHEY and CDR2 is SVGAGI. V gave up 10 bases and J gave up 0 bases, with 14 bases separating them. The CDR3 sequence is CATAGLLSTDTQYF. In DNA, the CDR3 is TGTGCCACTGCCGGCCTACTGAGCACAGATACGCAGTATTTT.

Here the CDR3 DNA reads TGTGCCACCCGGCCGGGGGCCGGGGAGCTGTTTTTT. It specifies CATRPGAGELFF. The V and J genes are TRBV6-1 and TRBJ2-2, with D perhaps matching TRBD2 (6 bases). The CDR3 totals 12 residues. CDR1 is MNHNS and CDR2 is SASEGT in the germline V gene. V lost 10 bases and J lost 6, with 12 bases in between.

The rearrangement links TRBV12-5 to TRBJ2-1; TRBD2 matches 7 bases. Per the germline V gene, CDR1 is LGHNT and CDR2 is FRNRAP. CDR3 length: 13 residues. The J segment lost 7 bases and the V segment lost 3 bases, leaving 3 bases of the junction unmatched. CDR3 residues: CASGFGRGNEQFF. The CDR3 region has the DNA TGTGCTAGTGGTTTCGGGCGGGGGAATGAGCAGTTCTTC.

The chain has TRBV5-1 and TRBJ2-7; D is ambiguous. Germline V gene data show CDR1 as SGHRS and CDR2 as YFSETQ. V was cut by 1 base and J by 7 bases, with 15 bases left in between. The CDR3 covers 14 residues. The CDR3 region is CASSLSLWSGEQYF. The CDR3 DNA is TGCGCCAGCAGCTTGAGTCTTTGGTCCGGGGAGCAGTACTTC.

The chain links TRBV11-2 to TRBJ2-7; 10 positions match TRBD2. The V gene's germline CDR1 is SGHAT and CDR2 FQNNGV. The CDR3 spans 16 residues. Trimming at V came to 2 bases and at J to 4 bases, leaving 8 bases not matched to a gene. DNA of the CDR3: TGTGCCAGCAGCTTAATCCCGGGACTAGCGAGATACGAGCAGTACTTC. Translating it yields CASSLIPGLARYEQYF.

The rearrangement uses TRBV9 and TRBJ1-1; no firm D call. Trimming removed 4 bases at V and 1 base at J, with 11 bases between. CDR3 length: 14 residues. CDR1 and CDR2 (germline): SGDLS, YYNGEE. As DNA, the CDR3 is TGTGCCAGCAGCCCGCCGGGAACGAACACTGAAGCTTTCTTT. It codes for CASSPPGTNTEAFF.

This clone was found once. CDR3 in amino acids: CASSLGTHGNTIYF. CDR3 coding DNA: TGTGCCAGCAGCTTGGGAACTCACGGAAACACCATATATTTT. The V gene is TRBV5-6, the J gene TRBJ1-3; D is undetermined. Germline CDR1 SGHDT, CDR2 YYEEEE. The CDR3 consists of 14 residues. Trimming removed 0 bases from V and 4 bases from J, with 8 bases in between.

The gene calls are TRBV6-5 and TRBJ1-5; maybe TRBD1 (5 bases). The CDR3 loop spans 14 amino acids. CDR1 MNHEY and CDR2 SVGAGI come from the germline V gene. V gave up 0 bases and J gave up 5 bases, with 8 bases separating them. The CDR3 sequence: CASSYSSRDQPQHF. The CDR3 DNA sequence: TGTGCCAGCAGTTACTCCAGCAGGGATCAGCCCCAGCATTTT.

The chain recombines TRBV5-1 with TRBJ2-7; D perhaps matches TRBD1 (5 bases). This CDR3 comprises 15 residues. Germline-derived CDR1 and CDR2 are SGHRS and YFSETQ. Trimming shortened V by 4 bases and J by 0 bases, and 14 bases separated the two germline ends. The CDR3 DNA is TGCGCCAGCAGCCCAAACAGGCTAAGCTCCTACGAGCAGTACTTC. It specifies CASSPNRLSSYEQYF.

This clone is a singleton in its sample. This sequence joins TRBV29-1 and TRBJ1-4; unclear D gene. The CDR3 sequence is 12 residues long. The germline gives CDR1 SQVTM, CDR2 ANQGSEA. V dropped 8 bases and J dropped 8 bases, with 15 bases sitting between them. The CDR3 here is CSMRGLSEKLFF. The CDR3 DNA reads TGCAGCATGCGAGGTTTGTCGGAAAAACTGTTTTTT.

The rearrangement links TRBV5-4 to TRBJ2-7; D tentatively reads TRBD1 or TRBD2 (5 bases each). The CDR3 is made up of 14 amino acids. CDR1 and CDR2 from the germline V gene are SGHNT and YYREEE (reference sequence). The V and J ends lost 5 bases and 3 bases respectively, with 15 bases between them. The CDR3 coding sequence is TGTGCCAGCAGTCCAGGTCGAGGGGACTACGAGCAGTACTTC. It codes for CASSPGRGDYEQYF.

This sequence joins TRBV5-1 and TRBJ2-1; D tentatively reads TRBD1 or TRBD2 (5 bases each). The CDR3 has 14 amino acids. Trimming shortened V by 0 bases and J by 9 bases, and 13 bases separated the two germline ends. Per germline, CDR1 SGHRS and CDR2 YFSETQ. CDR3 DNA sequence: TGCGCCAGCAGCTTGGTCATCACAGGAGGTGAGCAGTTCTTC. This translates into CASSLVITGGEQFF.

The CDR3 spells CASTTIAGMTEAFF. In DNA, the CDR3 is TGTGCCAGTACCACAATCGCGGGGATGACTGAAGCTTTCTTT. V gene TRBV19 combines with J gene TRBJ1-1; no reliable D call. With 7 bases removed from V and 5 bases from J, the gap between germline ends came to 17 bases. This CDR3 region has 14 residues. Germline-derived CDR1 and CDR2 are LNHDA and SQIVND (reference sequence).